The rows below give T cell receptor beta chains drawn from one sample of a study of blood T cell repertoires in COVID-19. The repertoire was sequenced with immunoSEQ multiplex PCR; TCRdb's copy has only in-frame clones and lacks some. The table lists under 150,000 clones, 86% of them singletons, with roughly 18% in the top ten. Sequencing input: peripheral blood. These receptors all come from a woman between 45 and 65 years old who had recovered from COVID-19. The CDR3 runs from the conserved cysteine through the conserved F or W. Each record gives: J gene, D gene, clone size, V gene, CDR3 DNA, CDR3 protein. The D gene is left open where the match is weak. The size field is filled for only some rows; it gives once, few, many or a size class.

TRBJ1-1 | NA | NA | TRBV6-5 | TGTGCCAGCAGCGTGGAGCAGGGGCCCACTGAAGCTTTCTTT | CASSVEQGPTEAFF
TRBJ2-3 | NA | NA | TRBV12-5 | TGTGCTAGCAGCGCAGATACGCAGTATTTT | CASSADTQYF
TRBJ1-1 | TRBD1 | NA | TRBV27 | TGTGCCAGCAGCCATCGGACAGGGGGGGACACTGAAGCTTTCTTT | CASSHRTGGDTEAFF
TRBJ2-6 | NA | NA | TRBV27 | TGTGCCAGCGGCGCAGAGGTTGGCTCTGGGGCCAACGTCCTGACTTTC | CASGAEVGSGANVLTF
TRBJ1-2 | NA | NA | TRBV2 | TGTGCCAGCAGTGATAATGAGGGGGATGGCTACACCTTC | CASSDNEGDGYTF
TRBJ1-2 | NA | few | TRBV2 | TGTGCCAGCAGTGAGGTGGGAGGCGAGGGTGGCTACACCTTC | CASSEVGGEGGYTF
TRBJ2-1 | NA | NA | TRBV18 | TGTGCCAGCTCACCGGCCGCTAATGAGCAGTTCTTC | CASSPAANEQFF
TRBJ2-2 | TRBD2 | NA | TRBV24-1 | TGTGCCACCAGTGATGTTGGACTAGCGGGGACCGGGGAGCTGTTTTTT | CATSDVGLAGTGELFF
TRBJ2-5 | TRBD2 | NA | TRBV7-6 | TGTGCCAGCAGCTTCGCGGGACTATCGGAGACCCAGTACTTC | CASSFAGLSETQYF
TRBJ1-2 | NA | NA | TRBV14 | TGTGCCAGCAGCCAAGAGAGAGGGGACACCCTTTTCTACACCTTC | CASSQERGDTLFYTF
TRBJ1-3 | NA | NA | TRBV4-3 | TGCGCCAGCAGCCAAATAACAGGTCACTCTGGAAACACCATATATTTT | CASSQITGHSGNTIYF
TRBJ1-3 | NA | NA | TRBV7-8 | TGTGCCAGCAGCTTAGCGCAGGGAGGCGGAAACACCATATATTTT | CASSLAQGGGNTIYF
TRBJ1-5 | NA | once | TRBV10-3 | TGTGCCATCAGTGAGAGGGGGAGCAATCAGCCCCAGCATTTT | CAISERGSNQPQHF
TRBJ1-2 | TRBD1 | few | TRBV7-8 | TGTGCCAGCAGCTTATCGGGACAGGGGACCTATGGCTACACCTTC | CASSLSGQGTYGYTF
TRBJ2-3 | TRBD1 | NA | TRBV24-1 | TGTGCCACCAGTGATGCGACAGGGGGCGCAACAGATACGCAGTATTTT | CATSDATGGATDTQYF
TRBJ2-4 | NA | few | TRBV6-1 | TGTGCCAGCAGTGAAGTCAGAAAACAGTACTTC | CASSEVRKQYF
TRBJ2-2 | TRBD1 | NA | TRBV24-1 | TGTGCCACCAGTGATCGTTCGACAGGGCTCACCGGGGAGCTGTTTTTT | CATSDRSTGLTGELFF
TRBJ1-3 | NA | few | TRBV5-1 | TGCGCCAGCAGCTTGGAAGGGGTCACCATATATTTT | CASSLEGVTIYF
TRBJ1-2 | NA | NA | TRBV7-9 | TGTGCCAGCAGCTTAAGTTCAGTAGACAGTGGTGGCTACACCTTC | CASSLSSVDSGGYTF
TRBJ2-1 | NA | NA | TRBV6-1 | TGTGCCAGCAGTGAAGGCTCGGCAGGTCGGAATGAGCAGTTCTTC | CASSEGSAGRNEQFF
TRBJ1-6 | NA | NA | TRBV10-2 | TGCGCCAGCCGCCCGGGGAGCTCCTATAATTCACCCCTCCACTTT | CASRPGSSYNSPLHF
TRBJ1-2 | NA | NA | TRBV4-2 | TGTGCCAGCAGCCAAGACAGGGAAAGTTATGGCTACACCTTC | CASSQDRESYGYTF
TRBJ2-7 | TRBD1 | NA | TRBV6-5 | TGTGCCAGCAAAAACCGGGACAGGGGAACCTACGAGCAGTACTTC | CASKNRDRGTYEQYF
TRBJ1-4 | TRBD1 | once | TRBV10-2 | TGCGCCAGCAGAGCCGACAGGGCGGAGGGTGAAAAACTGTTTTTT | CASRADRAEGEKLFF
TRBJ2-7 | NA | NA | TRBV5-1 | TGCGCCAGCACCGGGGGGCTCTCCTACGAGCAGTACTTC | CASTGGLSYEQYF
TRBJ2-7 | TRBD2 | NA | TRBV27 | TGTGCCAGCAGGGGCCTAGCGGGGGCCTCAATCTACGAGCAGTACTTC | CASRGLAGASIYEQYF
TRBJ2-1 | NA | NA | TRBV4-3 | TGCGCCAGCAGCCAAGAGGGTCACAGCTCCTACAATGAGCAGTTCTTC | CASSQEGHSSYNEQFF
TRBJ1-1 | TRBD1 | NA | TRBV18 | TGTGCCAGCTCAGCCGGGACAGGGGACGCTGAAGCTTTCTTT | CASSAGTGDAEAFF
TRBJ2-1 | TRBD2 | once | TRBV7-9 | TGTGCCAGCAGCAGCAGCGGGAGGTGGTACAATGAGCAGTTCTTC | CASSSSGRWYNEQFF
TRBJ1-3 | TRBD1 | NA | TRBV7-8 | TGTGCCAGCAGCTTAGCTACAGGGGGCTCTGGAAACACCATATATTTT | CASSLATGGSGNTIYF
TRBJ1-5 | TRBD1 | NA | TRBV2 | TGTGCCAGCAGTGAGTTTCGGGACAGGGGGCAGCCCCAGCATTTT | CASSEFRDRGQPQHF
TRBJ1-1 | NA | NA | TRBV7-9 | TGTGCCAGCAGGGGGGACAATGAAGCTTTCTTT | CASRGDNEAFF
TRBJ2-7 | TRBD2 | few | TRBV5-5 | TGTGCCAGCAGCTCGCAACTAGCGGGACGTAACGAGCAGTACTTC | CASSSQLAGRNEQYF
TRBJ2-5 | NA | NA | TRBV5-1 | TGCGCCAGCAGCTTGTCAGGGGTGAACCAAGAGACCCAGTACTTC | CASSLSGVNQETQYF
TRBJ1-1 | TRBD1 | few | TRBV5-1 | TGCGCCAGCAGCGAAGCGCAAGGACAGGGGGAGGCTTTCTTT | CASSEAQGQGEAFF
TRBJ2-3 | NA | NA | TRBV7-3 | TGTGCCAGCAGCCCCCAGTTCGCAGATACGCAGTATTTT | CASSPQFADTQYF
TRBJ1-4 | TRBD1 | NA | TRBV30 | TGTGCCTGGAGAGGCTCCGCCGGGACAGGGGGCGCGGGTGAAAAACTGTTTTTT | CAWRGSAGTGGAGEKLFF
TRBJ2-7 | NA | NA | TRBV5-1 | TGCGCCAGCAGTAGCCATAATGGCTACGAGCAGTACTTC | CASSSHNGYEQYF
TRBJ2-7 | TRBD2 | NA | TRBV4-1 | TGCGCCAGCAGCCCTTCTCTGGCGGGAGCGTACGAGCAGTACTTC | CASSPSLAGAYEQYF
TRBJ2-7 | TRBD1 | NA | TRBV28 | TGTGCCAGCAGTTTGACAGGGCCCACCTACGAGCAGTACTTC | CASSLTGPTYEQYF